Shown below are 2 T cell receptor beta chains from a single sample sequenced in a study of response to subunit inactivated influenza vaccine. TCRdb used MiXCR to reprocess the RT-PCR reads, holding one entry per CDR3 protein. The sample yields approximately 490,000 distinct CDR3 sequences, more than 7% seen once. Specimen: PBMCs from blood, collected around 25 months after vaccination. The receptors here all came from a man between 45 and 75 years old who received an inactivated influenza vaccine.

The chain links TRBV12-3 or TRBV12-4 to TRBJ1-4, with D tentatively TRBD1 (5 bases). V lost 5 bases and J 3 bases, leaving 13 bases between the germline ends. This CDR3 has 15 residues. The CDR3: CASSPRQISNEKLFF. CDR3 DNA: TGTGCCAGCAGTCCGAGACAGATCTCTAATGAAAAACTGTTTTTT.

This clonotype was seen repeatedly, ten times or more. The chain combines TRBV28 with TRBJ2-3; 7 nucleotides line up with TRBD2. The J segment lost 2 bases and the V segment lost 6 bases, leaving 8 bases of the junction unmatched. Germline assignment: CDR1 MDHEN and CDR2 SYDVKM. This CDR3 has 15 amino acids. This CDR3 is CASSPFSGNTDTQYF. As DNA, the CDR3 is TGTGCCAGCAGCCCATTCAGCGGGAACACAGATACGCAGTATTTT.